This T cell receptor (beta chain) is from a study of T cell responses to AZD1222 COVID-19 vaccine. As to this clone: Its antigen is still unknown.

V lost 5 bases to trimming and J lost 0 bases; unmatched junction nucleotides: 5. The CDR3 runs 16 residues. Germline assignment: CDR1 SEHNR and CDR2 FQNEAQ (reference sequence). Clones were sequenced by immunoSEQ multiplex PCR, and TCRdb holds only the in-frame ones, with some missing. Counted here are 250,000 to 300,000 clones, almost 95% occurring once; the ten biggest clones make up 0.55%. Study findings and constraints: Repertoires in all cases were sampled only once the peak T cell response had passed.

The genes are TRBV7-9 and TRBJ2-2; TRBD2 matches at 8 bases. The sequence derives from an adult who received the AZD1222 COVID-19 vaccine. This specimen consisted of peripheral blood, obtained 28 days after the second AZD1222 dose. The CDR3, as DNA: TGTGCCAGCAGCAAACCGGGAGGGGCGAACACCGGGGAGCTGTTTTTT. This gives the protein CASSKPGGANTGELFF.